The text below deals with one TCR beta chain. Antigen: not known. The entry originates in a study of cytomegalovirus exposure and HLA in healthy donors. Study-level points and caveats: A later analysis linked a missense DCLRE1C variant to TCR beta V- and J-gene trimming. High specificity and sensitivity for cytomegalovirus status were reported for the classifier. What a later analysis showed was that several of the most significant clusters appeared linked to common viral pathogens.

Trimming left V 7 bases short and J 8 bases short, with 17 bases between. Germline V gene lookup returns CDR1 LNHDA and CDR2 SQIVND (reference sequence). The CDR3 sequence is 13 residues long. The study ran its PCR with 60 Vbeta and 13 Jbeta primers. This table comes from immunoSEQ multiplex PCR, and its TCRdb copy is limited to in-frame clones, with some not included. The data show about 160,000 clones, with 86% seen just once and approximately 2% held by the top ten. The sequencing input was PBMCs. The chain carries TRBV19 and TRBJ1-1; TRBD1 might be the D (5 bases). The clonotype was recovered from a woman aged 18-29 years in good health and CMV-seronegative. The DNA of the CDR3 is TGTGCCAGTACCACCAGTTGGGCAGGGGAAGCTTTCTTT. The encoded protein is CASTTSWAGEAFF. Full variable domain (rest looked up from reference TRBV19 and TRBJ1-1): DGGITQSPKYLFRKEGQNVTLSCEQNLNHDAMYWYRQDPGQGLRLIYYSQIVNDFQKGDIAEGYSVSREKKESFPLTVTSAQKNPTAFYLCASTTSWAGEAFFGQGTRLTVV.